This T cell receptor (beta chain) was obtained from a study of blood T cell repertoires in COVID-19. As handled by the study authors: Researchers report that nucleated cell counts were estimated from reference gene primer amplification. Method: immunoSEQ multiplex PCR; TCRdb's copy keeps in-frame clones and lacks some. V and J calls and clone size follow that table, whereas D and trimming were derived from the DNA. This table has under 250,000 clones, 70% to 90% appearing once. Between the trimmed V and J ends, which lost 0 bases and 8 bases, there was a span of 14 bases. The CDR3 length is 15 residues. Germline values: CDR1 SGHRS, CDR2 YFSETQ. One Seattle source followed patients from active infection through their disease course.

Material: peripheral blood. The sequence derives from a man aged 50 or older with COVID-19, enrolled during active disease. The chain links TRBV5-1 to TRBJ1-4, with D possibly matching TRBD1 (5 bases). CDR3 region: CASSLVGGPEEKLFF. The CDR3 DNA follows: TGCGCCAGCAGCTTGGTGGGGGGACCGGAGGAAAAACTGTTTTTT.